This entry is about one TCR beta chain. Its antigen is currently unknown. This clone may be a read error of a much larger clone one base away. The data were obtained in a study of T cells in Graves' hyperthyroidism and ophthalmopathy. Study findings and constraints: Before onset, by a median of around 6.1 months, the model predicted ophthalmopathy. Patients with ophthalmopathy were separated from those with stable hyperthyroidism by a 13 V-J model.

Uncontrolled infection, other autoimmune disease, pregnancy or lactation disqualified patients from enrolment. It was RNA transcripts that yielded the amplified TCR beta CDR3 regions. TCR CDR3 underwent first-round RT-PCR with the HTBI primer set. TCRdb recomputed calls from the multiplex PCR reads with MiXCR, one row per CDR3 protein. Of about 290,000 distinct CDR3 sequences listed, around a fifth were seen once; the top ten hold roughly 39%. CDR3 length: 14 amino acids. Germline CDR1 DFQATT, CDR2 SNEGSKA (reference sequence). V was cut by 1 base and J by 3 bases, with 11 bases left in between. J is TRBJ2-3 and V is TRBV20-1; D not resolved. Specimen: blood. This clonotype was sampled from a man aged 45 to 65 with Graves' ophthalmopathy. The CDR3 DNA reads as TGCAGTGCTAGAGTCCCAATAGGTACAGATACGCAGTATTTT. Its protein product is CSARVPIGTDTQYF.